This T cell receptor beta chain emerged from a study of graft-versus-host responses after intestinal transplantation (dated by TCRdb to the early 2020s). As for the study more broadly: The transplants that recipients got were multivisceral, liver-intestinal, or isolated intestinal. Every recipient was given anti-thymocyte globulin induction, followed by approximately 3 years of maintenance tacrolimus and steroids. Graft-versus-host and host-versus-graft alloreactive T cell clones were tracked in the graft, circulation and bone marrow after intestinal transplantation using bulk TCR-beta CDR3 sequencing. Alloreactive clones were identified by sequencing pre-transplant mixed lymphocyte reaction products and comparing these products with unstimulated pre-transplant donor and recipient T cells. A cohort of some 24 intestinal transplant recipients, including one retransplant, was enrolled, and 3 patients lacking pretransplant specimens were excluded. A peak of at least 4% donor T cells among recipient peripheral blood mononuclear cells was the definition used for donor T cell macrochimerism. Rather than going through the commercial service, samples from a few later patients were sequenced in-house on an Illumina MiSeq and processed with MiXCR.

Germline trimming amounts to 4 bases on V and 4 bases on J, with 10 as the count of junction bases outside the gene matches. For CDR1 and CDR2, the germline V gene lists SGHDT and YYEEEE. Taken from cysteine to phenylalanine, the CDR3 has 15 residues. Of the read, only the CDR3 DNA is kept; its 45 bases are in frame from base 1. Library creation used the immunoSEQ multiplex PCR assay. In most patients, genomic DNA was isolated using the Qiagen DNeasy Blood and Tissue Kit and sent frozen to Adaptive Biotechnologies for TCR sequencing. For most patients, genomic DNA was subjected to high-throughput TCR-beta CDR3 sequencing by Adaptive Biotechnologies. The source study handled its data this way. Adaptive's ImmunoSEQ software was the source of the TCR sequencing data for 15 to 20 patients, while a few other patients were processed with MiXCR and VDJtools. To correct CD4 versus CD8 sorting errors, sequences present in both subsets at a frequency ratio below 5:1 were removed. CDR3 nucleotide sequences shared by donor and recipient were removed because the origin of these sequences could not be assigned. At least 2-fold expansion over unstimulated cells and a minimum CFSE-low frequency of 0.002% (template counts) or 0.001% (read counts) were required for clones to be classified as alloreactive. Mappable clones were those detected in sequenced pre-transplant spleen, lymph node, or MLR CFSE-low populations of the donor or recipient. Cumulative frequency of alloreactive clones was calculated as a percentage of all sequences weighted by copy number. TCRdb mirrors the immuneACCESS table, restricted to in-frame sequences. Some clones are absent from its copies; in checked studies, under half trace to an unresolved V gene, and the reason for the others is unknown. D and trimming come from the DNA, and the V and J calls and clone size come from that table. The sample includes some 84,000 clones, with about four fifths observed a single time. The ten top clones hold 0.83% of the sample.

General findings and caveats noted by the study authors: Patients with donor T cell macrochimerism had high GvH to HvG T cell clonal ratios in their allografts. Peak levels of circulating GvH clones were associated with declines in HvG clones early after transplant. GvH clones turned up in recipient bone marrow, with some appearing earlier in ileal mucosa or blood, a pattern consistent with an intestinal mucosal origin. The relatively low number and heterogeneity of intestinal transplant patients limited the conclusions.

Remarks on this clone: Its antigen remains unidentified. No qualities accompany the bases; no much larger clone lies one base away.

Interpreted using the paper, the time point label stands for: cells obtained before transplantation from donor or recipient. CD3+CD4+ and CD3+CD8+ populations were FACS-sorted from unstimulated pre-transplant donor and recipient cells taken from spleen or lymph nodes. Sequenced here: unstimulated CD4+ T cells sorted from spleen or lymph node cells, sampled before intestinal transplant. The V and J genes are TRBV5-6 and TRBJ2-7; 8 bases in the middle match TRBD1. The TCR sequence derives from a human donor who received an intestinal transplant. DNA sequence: TGTGCCAGCAGCCCCGTAGTTACAGGGGGGTACGAGCAGTACTTC. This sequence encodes CASSPVVTGGYEQYF. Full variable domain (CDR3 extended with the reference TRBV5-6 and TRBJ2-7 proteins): DAGVTQSPTHLIKTRGQQVTLRCSPKSGHDTVSWYQQALGQGPQFIFQYYEEEERQRGNFPDRFSGHQFPNYSSELNVNALLLGDSALYLCASSPVVTGGYEQYFGPGTRLTVT.